This note documents a single TCR beta chain sequence. Its antigen target is currently unknown. No base-level quality is on record; no much larger clone is a single base apart. This sample stems from a study of PD-L1 blockade in urothelial cancer (dated by TCRdb to 2015 to 2018). For context, the study as a whole: Therapy was started in the mid-2010s for all patients, and atezolizumab 1,200 mg was administered intravenously every 3 weeks. Pretreatment tumor samples and matched peripheral blood, collected serially before and after atezolizumab treatment, underwent TCR sequencing. Blood samples yielded a median of about 150,000 T cells and more than 80,000 unique TCRs, with median clonality 0.080. Over 28 patients had pretreatment blood TCR-seq, roughly 25 had at least one posttreatment blood collection, and roughly 25 had tumor TCR-seq. Durable clinical benefit was defined as progression-free survival longer than 6 months, and TCR features were also tested against progression-free and overall survival. Whole exome sequencing and RNA sequencing of pretreatment tumors were performed alongside TCR sequencing in the same patients. Durable clinical benefit was achieved by nine patients and was not achieved by 20 patients. An ECOG performance status of 0 or 1 was recorded for the patients, and 0 to 3 prior chemotherapy regimens had been received by the patients. Blood samples were analyzed at two time points: 3 weeks after treatment start (second dose) and 6 weeks after treatment start. About nine tenths of the roughly 29 patients were males with bladder-origin urothelial cancer, and about 65% of the roughly 30 reported a prior smoking history. An exploratory multi-omic analysis was conducted of the somatic, immune and clinical correlates of response to PD-L1 blockade with atezolizumab in urothelial cancer.

The time point label corresponds to: pretreatment peripheral blood. A cohort of some 29 patients with locally advanced or metastatic urothelial carcinoma, treated at Memorial Sloan Kettering on a trial protocol, was included. Peripheral blood mononuclear cells were collected pretreatment and during treatment, at between 1 and 8 total time points per patient. The Qiagen DNeasy Blood extraction kit was used to purify genomic DNA from total PBMCs and tumor samples. PBMCs were collected pretreatment and during treatment, and were isolated and stored as previously described. The paper as a whole reports these results and caveats: Small sample size (n of about 30) and many exploratory analyses mean the results are intended to be hypothesis-generating. Improved progression-free and overall survival was found to be associated with pretreatment peripheral blood TCR clonality below the median. Among patients with durable benefit, tumor-associated TCR clones showed greater expansion in peripheral blood 3 weeks after treatment started (n ≈ 24, p = 0.022).

For CDR1 and CDR2, the germline V gene (reference sequence) lists MNHEY and SMNVEV. Trimming at the junction amounts to 2 bases on V and 0 bases on J, and the germline ends lie 4 bases apart. The CDR3 spans 13 residues, from the cysteine through the phenylalanine. Solely the CDR3 DNA is kept, with 39 bases framed from the first base. Synthetic TCR analog templates were spiked into each PCR so that absolute template abundance could be estimated from read counts. The immunoSEQ assay used bias-controlled V and J gene primers to amplify TCRbeta CDR3 regions from genomic DNA. Rearranged TCRbeta segments were sequenced at approximately 20X coverage. Per the authors' processing: Sequencing errors were corrected by clustering, and CDR3s were annotated against IMGT so that V, D and J genes could be assigned. Only productive TCRbeta rearrangements were used in downstream analyses, excluding out-of-frame or stop-codon sequences. Clonality was calculated as one minus the Shannon entropy normalized by the log of the number of unique productive sequences. Fisher's exact test with Benjamini-Hochberg correction, at a threshold of adjusted p below 0.01, was used to find clones that differed between time points or between blood and tumor. TCRdb holds this immuneACCESS table with in-frame rearrangements only. Some clones are missing; in checked studies, unresolved V genes explain under half, and the rest has no known cause. V and J calls and clone size are copied from that table; D and trimming were computed from the DNA. This sample is represented by 50,000 or so clones; approximately 80% of them were singletons. The top ten clones comprise roughly 1.4% of the sample.

This TCR was sampled from a man over 45 with urothelial cancer. This chain joins TRBV27 to TRBJ1-1; no confident D gene assignment can be made. The specimen comprised PBMCs, sampled around atezolizumab (anti-PD-L1) treatment. CDR3 region: CASSLHLNTEAFF. The nucleotides are TGTGCCAGCAGTTTACATCTGAACACTGAAGCTTTCTTT.